Below, 6 T cell receptor beta chains from the same sample are listed, as sequenced in a study of blood T cell repertoires in COVID-19. Profiling relied on immunoSEQ multiplex PCR, and the TCRdb table lists in-frame clones only, not all of them. The sample consists of 250,000 to 350,000 clones, about 87% of them appearing once. Sequencing was performed on PBMCs or T cells enriched from blood (not recorded which). The receptors were gathered from a woman under 30 who had recovered from COVID-19.

The V call is TRBV28, the J call TRBJ1-2; tentative D call: TRBD1 (5 bases). The germline gives CDR1 MDHEN, CDR2 SYDVKM. The V end lost 8 bases, the J end lost 4 bases, and 14 bases lay between the germline ends. This CDR3 spans 13 amino acids. CDR3 residues: CASRIDSFYGYTF. The DNA for the CDR3 is TGTGCCAGCCGTATAGACAGCTTCTATGGCTACACCTTC.

The gene calls are TRBV5-8 and TRBJ2-1; 8 bases match TRBD1. The V segment lost 4 bases and the J segment 3 bases; nucleotides outside the gene matches: 12. From germline, CDR1 is SGHTS and CDR2 YDEGEE. This CDR3 has 17 amino acids. The CDR3 sequence: CASSPTGTGHSYNEQFF. The CDR3 DNA follows: TGTGCCAGCAGCCCTACCGGGACAGGACACAGCTACAATGAGCAGTTCTTC.

CDR3 bases: TGTGCCAGCAGTTCCTCCCTTGAGGGGGATCAGCCCCAGCATTTT. It encodes CASSSSLEGDQPQHF. The V gene is TRBV28, the J gene TRBJ1-5; D is possibly TRBD1 (6 bases). The CDR3 is 15 amino acids. Germline V CDR1 and CDR2: MDHEN, SYDVKM. V shed 4 bases and J shed 5 bases, with 15 bases lying between them. Drawing the rest from reference TRBV28 and TRBJ1-5, the complete variable domain is DVKVTQSSRYLVKRTGEKVFLECVQDMDHENMFWYRQDPGLGLRLIYFSYDVKMKEKGDIPEGYSVSREKKERFSLILESASTNQTSMYLCASSSSLEGDQPQHFGDGTRLSIL.

The rearrangement joins TRBV29-1 to TRBJ2-2; no clear D gene. Trimming left V 4 bases short and J 2 bases short, with 14 bases between. CDR3 length equals 15 residues. Germline V lookup: CDR1 SQVTM, CDR2 ANQGSEA. The CDR3 protein is CSVVEAAANTGELFF. CDR3 in DNA: TGCAGCGTTGTCGAGGCGGCGGCAAACACCGGGGAGCTGTTTTTT.

The chain employs TRBV28 and TRBJ2-7; 7 bases map to TRBD2. The CDR3 consists of 14 residues. Per the germline V gene, CDR1 is MDHEN and CDR2 is SYDVKM. Unmatched junction bases numbered 10, after V lost 5 bases and J lost 6 bases. The CDR3, as DNA: TGTGCCAGCAGTAAGAACGGACTAGATAGCGAGCAGTACTTC. It yields the protein CASSKNGLDSEQYF. The whole variable domain, filled in from reference TRBV28 and TRBJ2-7, reads DVKVTQSSRYLVKRTGEKVFLECVQDMDHENMFWYRQDPGLGLRLIYFSYDVKMKEKGDIPEGYSVSREKKERFSLILESASTNQTSMYLCASSKNGLDSEQYFGPGTRLTVT.

The chain employs TRBV13 and TRBJ1-6; D unresolved. V lost 4 bases, J lost 4 bases, and 8 bases lay in between. The CDR3 totals 14 residues. Germline lookup yields CDR1 PRHDT and CDR2 FYEKMQ (reference sequence). The CDR3 sequence: CASSSGGYNSPLHF. In DNA, the CDR3 is TGTGCCAGCAGCTCCGGAGGTTATAATTCACCCCTCCACTTT.